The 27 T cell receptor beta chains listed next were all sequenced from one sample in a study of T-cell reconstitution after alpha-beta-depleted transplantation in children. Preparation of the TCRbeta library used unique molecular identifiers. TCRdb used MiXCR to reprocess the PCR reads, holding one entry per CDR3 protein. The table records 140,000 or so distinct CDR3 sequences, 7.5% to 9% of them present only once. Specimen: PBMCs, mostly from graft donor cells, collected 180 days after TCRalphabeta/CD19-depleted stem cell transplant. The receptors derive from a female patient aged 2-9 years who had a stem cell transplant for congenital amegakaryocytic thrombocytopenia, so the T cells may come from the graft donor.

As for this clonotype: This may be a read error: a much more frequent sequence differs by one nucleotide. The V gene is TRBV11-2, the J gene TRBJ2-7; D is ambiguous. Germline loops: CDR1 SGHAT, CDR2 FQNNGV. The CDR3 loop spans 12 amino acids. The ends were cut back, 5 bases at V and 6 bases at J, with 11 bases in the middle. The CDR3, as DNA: TGTGCCAGCAGCGGGCGTTGTGCCGAGCAGTACTTC. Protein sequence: CASSGRCAEQYF.

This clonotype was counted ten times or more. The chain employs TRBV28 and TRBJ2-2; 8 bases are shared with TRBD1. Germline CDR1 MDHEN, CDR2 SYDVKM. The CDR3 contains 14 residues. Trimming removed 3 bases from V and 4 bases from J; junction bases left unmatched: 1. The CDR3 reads CASSLDRVTGELFF. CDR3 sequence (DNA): TGTGCCAGCAGTTTGGACAGGGTCACCGGGGAGCTGTTTTTT.

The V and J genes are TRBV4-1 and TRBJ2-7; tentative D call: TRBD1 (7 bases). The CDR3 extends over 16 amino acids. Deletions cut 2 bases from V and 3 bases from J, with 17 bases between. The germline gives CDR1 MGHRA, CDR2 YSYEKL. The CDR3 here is CASSQTRGTDFYEQYF. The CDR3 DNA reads TGCGCCAGCAGCCAAACTCGCGGGACAGACTTCTACGAGCAGTACTTC.

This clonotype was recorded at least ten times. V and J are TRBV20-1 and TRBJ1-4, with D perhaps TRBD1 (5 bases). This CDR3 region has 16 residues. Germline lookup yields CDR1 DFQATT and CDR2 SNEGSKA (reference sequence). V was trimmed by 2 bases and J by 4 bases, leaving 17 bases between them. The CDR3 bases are TGCAGTGCTAGACCGGTGGGCCGGGACGGTAATGAAAAACTGTTTTTT. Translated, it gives CSARPVGRDGNEKLFF.

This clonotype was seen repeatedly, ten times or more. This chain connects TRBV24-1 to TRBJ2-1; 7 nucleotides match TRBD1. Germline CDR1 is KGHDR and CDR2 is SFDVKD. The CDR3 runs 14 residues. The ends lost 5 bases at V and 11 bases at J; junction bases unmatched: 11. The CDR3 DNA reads TGTGCCACCAGTGGCCCTAGTTGGGACAGAAAGCAGTTCTTC. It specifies CATSGPSWDRKQFF.

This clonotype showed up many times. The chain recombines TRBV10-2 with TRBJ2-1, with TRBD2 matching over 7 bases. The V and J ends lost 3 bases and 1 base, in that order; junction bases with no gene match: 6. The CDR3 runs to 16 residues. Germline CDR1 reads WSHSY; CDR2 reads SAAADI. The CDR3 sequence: CASSEWGGSSYNEQFF. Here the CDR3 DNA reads TGCGCCAGCAGTGAATGGGGCGGGAGTTCCTACAATGAGCAGTTCTTC.

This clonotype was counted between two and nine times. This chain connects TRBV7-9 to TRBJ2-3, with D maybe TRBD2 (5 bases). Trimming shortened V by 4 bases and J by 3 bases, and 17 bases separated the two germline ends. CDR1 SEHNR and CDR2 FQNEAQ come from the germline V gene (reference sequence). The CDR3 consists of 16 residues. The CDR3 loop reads CASSYPLGGRTDTQYF. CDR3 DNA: TGTGCCAGCAGCTACCCACTCGGAGGTAGGACAGATACGCAGTATTTT. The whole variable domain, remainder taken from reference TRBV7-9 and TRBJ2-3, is DTGVSQNPRHKITKRGQNVTFRCDPISEHNRLYWYRQTLGQGPEFLTYFQNEAQLEKSRLLSDRFSAERPKGSFSTLEIQRTEQGDSAMYLCASSYPLGGRTDTQYFGPGTRLTVL.

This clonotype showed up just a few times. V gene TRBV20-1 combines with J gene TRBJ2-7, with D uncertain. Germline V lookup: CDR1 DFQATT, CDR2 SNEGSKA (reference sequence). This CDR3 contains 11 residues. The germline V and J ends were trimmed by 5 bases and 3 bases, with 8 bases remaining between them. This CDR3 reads CSASRGYEQYF. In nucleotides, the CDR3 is TGCAGTGCTTCTCGCGGCTACGAGCAGTACTTC.

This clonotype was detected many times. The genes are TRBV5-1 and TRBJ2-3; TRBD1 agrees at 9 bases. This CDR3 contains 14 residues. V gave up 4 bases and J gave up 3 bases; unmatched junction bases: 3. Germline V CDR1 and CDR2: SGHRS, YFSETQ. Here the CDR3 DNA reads TGCGCCAGCAGCCAGACAGGGGGAACAGATACGCAGTATTTT. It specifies CASSQTGGTDTQYF.

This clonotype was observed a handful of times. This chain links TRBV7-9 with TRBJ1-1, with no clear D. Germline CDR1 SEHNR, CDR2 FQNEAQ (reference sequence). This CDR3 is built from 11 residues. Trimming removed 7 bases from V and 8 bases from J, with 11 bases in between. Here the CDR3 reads CASTPGREAFF. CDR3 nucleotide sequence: TGTGCCAGCACTCCGGGCAGAGAAGCTTTCTTT.

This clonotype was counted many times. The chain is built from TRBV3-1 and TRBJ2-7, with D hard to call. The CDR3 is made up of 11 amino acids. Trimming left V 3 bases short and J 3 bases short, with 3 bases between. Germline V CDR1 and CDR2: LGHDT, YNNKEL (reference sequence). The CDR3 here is CASSHYYEQYF. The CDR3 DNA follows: TGTGCCAGCAGCCACTACTACGAGCAGTACTTC.

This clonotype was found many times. CDR3 nucleotide sequence: TGTGCCAGCAGTCGGATCTTAGGCCAAGAGACCCAGTACTTC. Translated, it gives CASSRILGQETQYF. The chain joins TRBV28 to TRBJ2-5; D remains unclear. Germline CDR1 is MDHEN and CDR2 is SYDVKM. The CDR3 consists of 14 residues. V lost 5 bases and J 1 base, leaving 11 bases between the germline ends.

Here the CDR3 reads CATSDPGQSTEAFF. The DNA of the CDR3 is TGTGCCACCAGTGATCCGGGACAAAGCACTGAAGCTTTCTTT. This sequence joins TRBV24-1 and TRBJ1-1; TRBD1 is a possible D gene (6 bases). With 3 bases removed from V and 4 bases from J, the gap between germline ends came to 11 bases. CDR3 size: 14 residues. From germline, CDR1 is KGHDR and CDR2 SFDVKD.

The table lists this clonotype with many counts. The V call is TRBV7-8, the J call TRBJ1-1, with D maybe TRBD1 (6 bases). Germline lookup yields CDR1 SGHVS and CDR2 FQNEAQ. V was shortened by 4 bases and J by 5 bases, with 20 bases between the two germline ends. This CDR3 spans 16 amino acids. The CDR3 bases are TGTGCCAGCAGCTCCTACAGGGCGAGGGGAAGAACTGAAGCTTTCTTT. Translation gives CASSSYRARGRTEAFF.

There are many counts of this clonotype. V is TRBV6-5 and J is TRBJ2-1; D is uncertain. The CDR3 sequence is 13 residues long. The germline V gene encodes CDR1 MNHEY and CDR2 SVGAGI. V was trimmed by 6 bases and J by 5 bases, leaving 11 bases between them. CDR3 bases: TGTGCCAGCAGACAAGTAGGGAACAATGAGCAGTTCTTC. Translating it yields CASRQVGNNEQFF.

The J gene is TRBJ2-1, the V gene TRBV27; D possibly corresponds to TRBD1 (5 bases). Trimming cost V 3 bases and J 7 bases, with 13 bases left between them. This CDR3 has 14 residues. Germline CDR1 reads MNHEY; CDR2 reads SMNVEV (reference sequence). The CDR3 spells CASSLWTWKNEQFF. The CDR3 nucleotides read TGTGCCAGCAGTTTGTGGACATGGAAGAATGAGCAGTTCTTC.

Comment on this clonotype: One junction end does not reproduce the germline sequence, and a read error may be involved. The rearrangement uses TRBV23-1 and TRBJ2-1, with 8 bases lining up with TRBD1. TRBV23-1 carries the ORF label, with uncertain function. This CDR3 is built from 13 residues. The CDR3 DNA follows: TGCGCCAGCAGTCAATCAACCAGGGGGCCACCTTCCTTC. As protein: CASSQSTRGPPSF.

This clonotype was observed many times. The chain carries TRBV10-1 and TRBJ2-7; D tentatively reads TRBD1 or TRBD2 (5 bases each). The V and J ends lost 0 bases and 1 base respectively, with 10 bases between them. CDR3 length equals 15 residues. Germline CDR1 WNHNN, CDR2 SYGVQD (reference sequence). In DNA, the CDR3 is TGCGCCAGCAGTGAGTCGGGGGACCGGTCCTACGAGCAGTACTTC. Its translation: CASSESGDRSYEQYF.

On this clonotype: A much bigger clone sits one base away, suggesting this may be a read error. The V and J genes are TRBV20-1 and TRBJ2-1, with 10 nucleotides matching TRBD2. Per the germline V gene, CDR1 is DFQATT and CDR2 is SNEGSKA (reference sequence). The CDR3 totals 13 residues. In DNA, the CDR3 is TGCAGTGAGCTAGCGGGAGACTGGGGTGAGCAGTTGTTC. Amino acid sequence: CSELAGDWGEQLF.

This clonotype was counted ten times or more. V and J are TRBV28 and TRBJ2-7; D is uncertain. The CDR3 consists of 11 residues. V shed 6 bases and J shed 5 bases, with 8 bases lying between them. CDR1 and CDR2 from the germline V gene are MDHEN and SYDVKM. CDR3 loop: CASSSLNEQYF. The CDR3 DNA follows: TGTGCCAGCAGCTCTCTGAACGAGCAGTACTTC.

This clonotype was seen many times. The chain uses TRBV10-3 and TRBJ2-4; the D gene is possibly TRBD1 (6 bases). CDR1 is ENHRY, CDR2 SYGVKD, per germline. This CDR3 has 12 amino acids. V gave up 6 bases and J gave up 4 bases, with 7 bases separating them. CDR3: CAIRDSKNIQYF. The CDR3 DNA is TGTGCCATCAGGGACAGTAAAAACATTCAGTACTTC.

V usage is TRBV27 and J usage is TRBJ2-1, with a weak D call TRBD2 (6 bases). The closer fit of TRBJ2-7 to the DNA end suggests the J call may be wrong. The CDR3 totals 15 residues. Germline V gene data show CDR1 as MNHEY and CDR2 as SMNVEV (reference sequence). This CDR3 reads CASSPDGSSYNEQYF. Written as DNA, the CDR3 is TGTGCCAGCAGTCCCGACGGGAGCTCCTACAATGAGCAGTACTTC.

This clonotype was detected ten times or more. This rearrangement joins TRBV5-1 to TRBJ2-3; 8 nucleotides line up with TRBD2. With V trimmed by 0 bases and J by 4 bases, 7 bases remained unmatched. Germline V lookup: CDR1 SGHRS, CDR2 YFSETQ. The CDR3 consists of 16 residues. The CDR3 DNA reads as TGCGCCAGCAGCTTGGGCGGGACTAGTTTTGCAGATACGCAGTATTTT. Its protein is CASSLGGTSFADTQYF.

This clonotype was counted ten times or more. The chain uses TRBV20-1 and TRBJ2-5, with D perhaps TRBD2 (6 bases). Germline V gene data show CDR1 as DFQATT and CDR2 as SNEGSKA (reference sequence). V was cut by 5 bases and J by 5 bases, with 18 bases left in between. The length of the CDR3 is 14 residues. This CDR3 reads CSASGTLERETQYF. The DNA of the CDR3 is TGCAGTGCTTCCGGGACTCTCGAACGGGAGACCCAGTACTTC.

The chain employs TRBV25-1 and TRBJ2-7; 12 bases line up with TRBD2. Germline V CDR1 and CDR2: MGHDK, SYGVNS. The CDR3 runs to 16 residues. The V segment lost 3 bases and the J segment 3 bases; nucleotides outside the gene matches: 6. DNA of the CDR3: TGTGCCAGCAGTGACTACGGACTAGCGGGGAACTACGAGCAGTACTTC. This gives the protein CASSDYGLAGNYEQYF.

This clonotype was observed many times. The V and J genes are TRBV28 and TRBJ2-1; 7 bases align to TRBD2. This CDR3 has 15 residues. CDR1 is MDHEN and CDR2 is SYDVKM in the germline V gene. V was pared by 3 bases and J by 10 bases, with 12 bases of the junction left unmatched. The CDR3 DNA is TGTGCCAGCAGTTTGGGAGGGATCGCGTTGAGGGAGCAGTTCTTC. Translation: CASSLGGIALREQFF.

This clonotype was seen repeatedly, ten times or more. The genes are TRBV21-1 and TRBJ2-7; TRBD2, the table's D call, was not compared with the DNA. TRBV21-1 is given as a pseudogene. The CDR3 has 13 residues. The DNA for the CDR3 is TGTGCCAATCAGGACTACCCCCCCTACGAGCAGTACTTC. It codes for CANQDYPPYEQYF.